This TCR beta chain is from a study of T cells in Graves' hyperthyroidism and ophthalmopathy. This clonotype appeared many times. Its antigen is not known. RNA transcripts gave rise to amplified TCR beta CDR3 regions. The study used the HTBI primer set for a first-round RT-PCR of the TCR CDR3. One entry per CDR3 protein, called by TCRdb with MiXCR from the multiplex PCR reads. The sample lists over 300,000 distinct CDR3 sequences; around 13% were seen once. Whole-study results and caveats: Most thyroid clonotypes expanded above 0.001 were also detected in blood.

Trimming shortened V by 1 base and J by 2 bases, and 11 bases separated the two germline ends. CDR1 and CDR2 (germline): MNHNS, SASEGT. The CDR3 runs 15 residues. Sequencing input: blood. The clonotype originates from a woman aged 55-70 years with Graves' hyperthyroidism. This rearrangement joins TRBV6-1 to TRBJ1-2; D not certain. The CDR3 DNA sequence: TGTGCCAGCAGTGAAGTTTCCACCGAGAACTATGGCTACACCTTC. The encoded protein is CASSEVSTENYGYTF.